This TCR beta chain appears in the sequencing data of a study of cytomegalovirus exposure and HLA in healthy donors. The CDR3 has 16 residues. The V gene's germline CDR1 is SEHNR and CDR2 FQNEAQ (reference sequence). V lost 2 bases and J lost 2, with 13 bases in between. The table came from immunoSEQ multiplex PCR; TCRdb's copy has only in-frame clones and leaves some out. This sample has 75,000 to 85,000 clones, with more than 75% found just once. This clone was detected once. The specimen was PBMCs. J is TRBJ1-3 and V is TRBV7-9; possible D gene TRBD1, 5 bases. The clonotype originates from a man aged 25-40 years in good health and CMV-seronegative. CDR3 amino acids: CASSLYRTRPGNTIYF. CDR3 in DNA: TGTGCCAGCAGCTTATATCGGACAAGGCCTGGAAACACCATATATTTT.